The sequence of this T cell receptor (beta chain) was determined in a study of T cell responses to AZD1222 COVID-19 vaccine. Study findings and constraints: The study reported that nearly half of spike-specific TCRs target unmutated variant regions. Sampling that yielded the repertoires occurred only after the peak T cell response.

Remarks on this clone: Its cognate antigen is unknown.

Assay: immunoSEQ multiplex PCR; the TCRdb copy retains only in-frame clones and omits some. The data hold tens of thousands of clones, with roughly nine tenths observed a single time. The CDR3 extends over 14 amino acids. Germline V gene sequence: CDR1 MNHEY, CDR2 SVGEGT. V dropped 5 bases and J dropped 5; count of bases not matched to a gene: 7. The sequence derives from an adult who received the AZD1222 COVID-19 vaccine. The J gene is TRBJ2-3, the V gene TRBV6-2 or TRBV6-3; 7 nucleotides line up with TRBD2. Sequenced material: peripheral blood, taken 28 days after the second AZD1222 dose. In DNA, the CDR3 is TGTGCCAGCAGTCAGCGGGGTGATGGAGATACGCAGTATTTT. This encodes CASSQRGDGDTQYF.